Below are 8 T cell receptor beta chains sequenced from a single sample in a study of CD8+ T cells in alopecia areata. cDNA reverse transcribed from extracted RNA served as the sequencing template. The table came from immunoSEQ multiplex PCR; TCRdb's copy has only in-frame clones and leaves some out. The sample shows about 120,000 clones, about 61% of them seen only once. Sequencing was done on a sample of CD4+ T cells sorted from blood. The source is a human donor in good health.

This clone appeared a single time. This sequence joins TRBV7-8 and TRBJ2-1, with D unclear. The CDR3 extends over 11 amino acids. V lost 2 bases, J lost 10 bases, and 6 bases lay in between. Germline-derived CDR1 and CDR2 are SGHVS and FQNEAQ. The DNA of the CDR3 is TGTGCCAGCAGCTTACGGCTAGAGCAGTTCTTC. Its protein product is CASSLRLEQFF.

This clone was picked up one time. The chain combines TRBV30 with TRBJ2-7; D remains unclear. The V and J ends lost 5 bases and 4 bases respectively, with 21 bases between them. The CDR3 has 15 amino acids. CDR1 and CDR2 (germline): GTSNPN, SVGIG (reference sequence). CDR3 protein: CAWEVIRNPSYEQYF. The CDR3 DNA reads TGTGCCTGGGAGGTGATCCGGAATCCCTCATACGAGCAGTACTTC.

The chain is built from TRBV27 and TRBJ1-1; 9 bases line up with TRBD1. This CDR3 contains 16 residues. V was clipped by 6 bases and J by 0 bases; unmatched bases: 8. Germline V gives CDR1 MNHEY, CDR2 SMNVEV (reference sequence). The CDR3 here is CASRPRDRAMNTEAFF. The CDR3 nucleotides read TGTGCCAGCAGACCGCGGGACAGGGCAATGAACACTGAAGCTTTCTTT.

The chain recombines TRBV18 with TRBJ2-7; 16 bases align to TRBD2. Germline lookup yields CDR1 KGHSH and CDR2 LQKENI. The junction had 6 bases not matched to a gene; V was cut back by 1 base and J by 6 bases. The CDR3 sequence is 17 residues long. The CDR3: CASSPQGLAGGISEQYF. DNA of the CDR3: TGTGCCAGCTCACCACAGGGACTAGCGGGGGGGATAAGCGAGCAGTACTTC.

Details on this clone: Other DNA sequences of this sample code for an identical CDR3. The chain recombines TRBV5-1 with TRBJ2-2; D unclear. Trimming pared 0 bases from V and 4 bases from J, leaving 4 bases between. In germline, CDR1 is SGHRS, CDR2 YFSETQ. The CDR3 runs 13 residues. CDR3 coding DNA: TGCGCCAGCAGCTTGGAGGGCACCGGGGAGCTGTTTTTT. This codes for CASSLEGTGELFF.

CDR3 sequence reads: CAWSVRGRLRGEQYF. CDR3 bases: TGTGCCTGGAGTGTAAGGGGGCGGCTTCGTGGCGAGCAGTACTTC. The chain combines TRBV30 with TRBJ2-7; 7 bases line up with TRBD1. CDR3 length equals 15 residues. Looked up from germline, CDR1 is GTSNPN and CDR2 is SVGIG (reference sequence). The V gene end was trimmed by 0 bases and the J gene end by 6 bases; junction bases not matched to a gene: 11.

V gene TRBV4-2 combines with J gene TRBJ2-7; the D is unclear. The CDR3 spans 16 residues. CDR1 and CDR2 from the germline V gene are LGHNA and YNFKEQ. Between the trimmed V and J ends, which lost 0 bases and 0 bases, there was a span of 12 bases. The CDR3 nucleotides read TGTGCCAGCAGCCAAGATTCTACCCAGGACTCCTACGAGCAGTACTTC. It encodes CASSQDSTQDSYEQYF.

The chain employs TRBV30 and TRBJ2-5, with 8 positions matching TRBD1. V lost 0 bases and J lost 4; bases outside the gene matches: 1. Per the germline V gene, CDR1 is GTSNPN and CDR2 is SVGIG (reference sequence). This CDR3 is 13 amino acids long. CDR3 protein: CAWSVQGGETQYF. DNA for the CDR3: TGTGCCTGGAGTGTACAGGGGGGAGAGACCCAGTACTTC.